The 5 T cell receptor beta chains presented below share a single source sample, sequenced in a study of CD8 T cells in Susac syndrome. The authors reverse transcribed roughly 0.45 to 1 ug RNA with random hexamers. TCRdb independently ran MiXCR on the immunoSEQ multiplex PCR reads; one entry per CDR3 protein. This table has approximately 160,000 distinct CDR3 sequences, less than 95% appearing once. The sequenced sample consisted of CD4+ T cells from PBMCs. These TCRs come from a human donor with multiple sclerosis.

Written as DNA, the CDR3 is TGTGCCAGCAGTCTACAGAGACCCCCAGATACGCAGTATTTT. This translates into CASSLQRPPDTQYF. The genes are TRBV12-3 or TRBV12-4 and TRBJ2-3; D is unclear. The CDR3 has 14 amino acids. Trimming stripped 5 bases from V and 4 bases from J, with 13 bases between.

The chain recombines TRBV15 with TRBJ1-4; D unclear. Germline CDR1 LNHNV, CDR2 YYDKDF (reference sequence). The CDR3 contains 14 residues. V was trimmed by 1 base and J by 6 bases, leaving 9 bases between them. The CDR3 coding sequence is TGTGCCACCAGCAGAGCCAACTCTTATGAAAAACTGTTTTTT. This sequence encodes CATSRANSYEKLFF. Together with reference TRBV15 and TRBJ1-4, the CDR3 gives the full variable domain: DAMVIQNPRYQVTQFGKPVTLSCSQTLNHNVMYWYQQKSSQAPKLLFHYYDKDFNNEADTPDNFQSRRPNTSFCFLDIRSPGLGDTAMYLCATSRANSYEKLFFGSGTQLSVL.

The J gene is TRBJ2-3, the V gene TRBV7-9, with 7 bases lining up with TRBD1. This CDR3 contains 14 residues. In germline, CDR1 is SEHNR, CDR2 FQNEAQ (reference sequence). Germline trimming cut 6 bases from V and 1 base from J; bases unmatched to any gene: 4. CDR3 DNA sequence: TGTGCCAGCAGGTGGACAGGAGGCACAGATACGCAGTATTTT. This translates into CASRWTGGTDTQYF.

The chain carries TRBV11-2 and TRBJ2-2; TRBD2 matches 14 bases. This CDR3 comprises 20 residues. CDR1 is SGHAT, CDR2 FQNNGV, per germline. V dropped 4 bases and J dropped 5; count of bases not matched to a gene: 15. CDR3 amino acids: CASSYGLAGGQRLLTGELFF. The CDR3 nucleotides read TGTGCCAGCAGCTACGGACTAGCGGGAGGCCAGCGTCTTCTAACCGGGGAGCTGTTTTTT. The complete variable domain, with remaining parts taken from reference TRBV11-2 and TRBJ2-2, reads EAGVAQSPRYKIIEKRQSVAFWCNPISGHATLYWYQQILGQGPKLLIQFQNNGVVDDSQLPKDRFSAERLKGVDSTLKIQPAKLEDSAVYLCASSYGLAGGQRLLTGELFFGEGSRLTVL.

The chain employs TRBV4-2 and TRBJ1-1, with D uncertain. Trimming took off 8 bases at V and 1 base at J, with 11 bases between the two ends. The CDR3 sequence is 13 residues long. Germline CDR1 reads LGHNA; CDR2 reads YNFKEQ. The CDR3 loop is CASRSGRNTEAFF. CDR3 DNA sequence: TGTGCCAGCCGCTCAGGACGGAACACTGAAGCTTTCTTT.